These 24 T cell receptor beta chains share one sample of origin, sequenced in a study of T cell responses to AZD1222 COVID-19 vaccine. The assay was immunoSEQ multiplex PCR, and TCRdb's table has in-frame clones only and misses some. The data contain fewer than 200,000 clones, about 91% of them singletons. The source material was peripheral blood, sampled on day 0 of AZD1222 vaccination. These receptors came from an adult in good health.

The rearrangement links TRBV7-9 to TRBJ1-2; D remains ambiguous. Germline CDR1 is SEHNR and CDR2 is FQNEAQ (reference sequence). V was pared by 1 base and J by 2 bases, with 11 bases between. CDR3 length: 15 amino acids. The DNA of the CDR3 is TGTGCCAGCAGCTTAGTGAGTCAGGTCAACTATGGCTACACCTTC. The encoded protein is CASSLVSQVNYGYTF.

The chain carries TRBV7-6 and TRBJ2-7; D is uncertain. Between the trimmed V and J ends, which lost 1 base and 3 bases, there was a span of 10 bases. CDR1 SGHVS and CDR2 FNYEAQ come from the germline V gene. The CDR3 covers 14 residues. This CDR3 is CASSLVGSHYEQYF. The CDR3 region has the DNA TGTGCCAGCAGCTTAGTGGGTTCCCACTACGAGCAGTACTTC.

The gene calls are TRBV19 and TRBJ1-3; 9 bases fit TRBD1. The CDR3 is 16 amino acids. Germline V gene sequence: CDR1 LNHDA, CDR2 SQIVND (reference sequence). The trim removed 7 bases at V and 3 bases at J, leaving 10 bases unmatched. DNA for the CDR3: TGTGCCAGTATGGACCCGGGACAGGGTCTTGGAAACACCATATATTTT. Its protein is CASMDPGQGLGNTIYF.

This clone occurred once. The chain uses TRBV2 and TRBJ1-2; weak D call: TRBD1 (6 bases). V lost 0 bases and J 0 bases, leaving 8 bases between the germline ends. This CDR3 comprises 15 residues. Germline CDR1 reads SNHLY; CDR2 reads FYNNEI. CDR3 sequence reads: CASSEARTANYGYTF. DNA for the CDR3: TGTGCCAGCAGTGAAGCGAGGACAGCTAACTATGGCTACACCTTC. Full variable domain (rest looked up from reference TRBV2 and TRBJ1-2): EPEVTQTPSHQVTQMGQEVILRCVPISNHLYFYWYRQILGQKVEFLVSFYNNEISEKSEIFDDQFSVERPDGSNFTLKIRSTKLEDSAMYFCASSEARTANYGYTFGSGTRLTVV.

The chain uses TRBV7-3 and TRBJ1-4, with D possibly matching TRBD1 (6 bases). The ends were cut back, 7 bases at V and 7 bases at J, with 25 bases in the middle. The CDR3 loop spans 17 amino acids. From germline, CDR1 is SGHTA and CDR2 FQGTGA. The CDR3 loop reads CASTLPWTQGRFEKLFF. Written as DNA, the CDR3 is TGTGCCAGCACCCTTCCGTGGACCCAGGGGCGCTTTGAAAAACTGTTTTTT.

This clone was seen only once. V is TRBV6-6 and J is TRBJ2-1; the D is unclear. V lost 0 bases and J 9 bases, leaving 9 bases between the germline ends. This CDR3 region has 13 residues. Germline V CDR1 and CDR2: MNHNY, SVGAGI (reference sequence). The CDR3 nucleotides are TGTGCCAGCAGTTACTCGAGCCTGGGTGAGCAGTTCTTC. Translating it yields CASSYSSLGEQFF.

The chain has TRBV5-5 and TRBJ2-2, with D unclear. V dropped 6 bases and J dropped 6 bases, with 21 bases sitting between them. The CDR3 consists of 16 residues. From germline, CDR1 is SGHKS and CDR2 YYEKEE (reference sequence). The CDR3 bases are TGTGCCAGCACGTCACCTGGGTTTGTCAATGCCGGGGAGCTGTTTTTT. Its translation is CASTSPGFVNAGELFF.

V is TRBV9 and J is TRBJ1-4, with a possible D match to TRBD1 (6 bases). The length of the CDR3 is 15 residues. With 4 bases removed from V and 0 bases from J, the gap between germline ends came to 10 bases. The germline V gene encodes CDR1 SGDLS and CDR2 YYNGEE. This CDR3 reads CASSRGGATNEKLFF. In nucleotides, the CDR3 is TGTGCCAGCAGCAGGGGGGGTGCAACTAATGAAAAACTGTTTTTT.

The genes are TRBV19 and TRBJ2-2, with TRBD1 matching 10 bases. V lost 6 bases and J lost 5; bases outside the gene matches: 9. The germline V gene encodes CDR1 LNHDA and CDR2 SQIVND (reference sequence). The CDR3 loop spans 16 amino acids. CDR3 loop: CASSPKGDRGTGELFF. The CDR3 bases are TGTGCCAGTAGCCCCAAGGGGGACAGGGGAACCGGGGAGCTGTTTTTT.

In DNA, the CDR3 is TGTGCCAGCAGCTTGGTCCAGGGAAGCAATGAGCAGTTCTTC. This sequence encodes CASSLVQGSNEQFF. The chain has TRBV5-4 and TRBJ2-1; TRBD1 is a possible D gene (5 bases). Germline CDR1 SGHNT, CDR2 YYREEE (reference sequence). Trimming took 0 bases from V and 6 from J, leaving 10 bases between them. This CDR3 region has 14 residues.

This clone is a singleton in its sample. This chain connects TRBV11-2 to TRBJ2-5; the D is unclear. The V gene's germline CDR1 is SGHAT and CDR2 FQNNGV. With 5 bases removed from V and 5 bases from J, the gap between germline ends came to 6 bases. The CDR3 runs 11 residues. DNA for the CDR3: TGTGCCAGCAGCCAAGGGGAGACCCAGTACTTC. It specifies CASSQGETQYF.

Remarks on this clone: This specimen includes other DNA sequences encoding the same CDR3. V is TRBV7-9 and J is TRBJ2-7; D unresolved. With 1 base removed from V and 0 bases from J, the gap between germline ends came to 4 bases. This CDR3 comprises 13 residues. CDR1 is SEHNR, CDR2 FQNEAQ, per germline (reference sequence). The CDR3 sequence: CASSLDGSYEQYF. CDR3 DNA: TGTGCCAGCAGCTTAGACGGCTCCTACGAGCAGTACTTC.

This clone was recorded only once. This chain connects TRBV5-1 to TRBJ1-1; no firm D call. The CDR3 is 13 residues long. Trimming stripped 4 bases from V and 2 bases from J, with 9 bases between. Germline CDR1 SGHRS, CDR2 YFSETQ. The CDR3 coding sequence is TGCGCCAGCAGCCCGGTGAGTAACACTGAAGCTTTCTTT. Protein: CASSPVSNTEAFF.

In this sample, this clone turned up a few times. The CDR3 protein is CASSLAEGEQYF. The CDR3, as DNA: TGTGCCAGCAGCTTAGCGGAAGGCGAGCAGTACTTC. The gene calls are TRBV7-9 and TRBJ2-7; D gene uncertain. This CDR3 contains 12 residues. Trimming took 0 bases from V and 6 from J, leaving 6 bases between them. CDR1 is SEHNR and CDR2 is FQNEAQ in the germline V gene (reference sequence).

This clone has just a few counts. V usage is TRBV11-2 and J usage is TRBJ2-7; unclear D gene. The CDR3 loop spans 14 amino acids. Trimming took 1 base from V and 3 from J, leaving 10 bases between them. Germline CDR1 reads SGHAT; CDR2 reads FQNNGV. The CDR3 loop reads CASSLVGWVYEQYF. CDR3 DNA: TGTGCCAGCAGCTTAGTTGGCTGGGTCTACGAGCAGTACTTC.

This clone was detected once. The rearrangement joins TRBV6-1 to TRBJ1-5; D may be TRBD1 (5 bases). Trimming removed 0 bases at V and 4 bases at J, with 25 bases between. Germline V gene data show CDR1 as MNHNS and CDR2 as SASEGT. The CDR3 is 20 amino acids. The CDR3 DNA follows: TGTGCCAGCAGTGAAGCGGTGAGTTGGAAGGAGGGGTTTTTGAATCAGCCCCAGCATTTT. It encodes CASSEAVSWKEGFLNQPQHF.

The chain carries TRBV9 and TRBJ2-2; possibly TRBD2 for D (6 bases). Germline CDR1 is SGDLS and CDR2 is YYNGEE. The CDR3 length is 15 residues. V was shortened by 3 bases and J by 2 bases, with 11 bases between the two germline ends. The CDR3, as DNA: TGTGCCAGCAGCGCCGGGACTCTTAACACCGGGGAGCTGTTTTTT. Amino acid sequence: CASSAGTLNTGELFF.

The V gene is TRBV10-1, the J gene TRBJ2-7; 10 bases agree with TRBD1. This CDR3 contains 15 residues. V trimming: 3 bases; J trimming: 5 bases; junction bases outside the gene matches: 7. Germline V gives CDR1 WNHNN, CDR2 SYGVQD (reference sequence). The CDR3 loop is CASSDRDRGAHEQYF. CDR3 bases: TGCGCCAGCAGTGATAGGGACAGGGGAGCACACGAGCAGTACTTC.

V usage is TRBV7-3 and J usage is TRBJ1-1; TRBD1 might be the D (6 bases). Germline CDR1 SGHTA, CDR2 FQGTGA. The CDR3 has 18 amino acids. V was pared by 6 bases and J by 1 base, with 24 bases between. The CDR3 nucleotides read TGTGCCAGCAGTGCTAGGGACACCTTCCCGCGGACGAACACTGAAGCTTTCTTT. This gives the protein CASSARDTFPRTNTEAFF.

The DNA of the CDR3 is TGTGCCAGCAGCCCCGGGACAGGGGGTACTGAAGCTTTCTTT. It encodes CASSPGTGGTEAFF. The chain combines TRBV5-8 with TRBJ1-1; TRBD1 matches 11 bases. This CDR3 spans 14 amino acids. CDR1 SGHTS and CDR2 YDEGEE come from the germline V gene. J gave up 5 bases and V 4 bases, and 4 bases lay outside the gene matches. The entire variable domain, with the rest obtained from reference TRBV5-8 and TRBJ1-1, is as follows: EAGVTQSPTHLIKTRGQQATLRCSPISGHTSVYWYQQALGLGLQFLLWYDEGEERNRGNFPPRFSGRQFPNYSSELNVNALELEDSALYLCASSPGTGGTEAFFGQGTRLTVV.

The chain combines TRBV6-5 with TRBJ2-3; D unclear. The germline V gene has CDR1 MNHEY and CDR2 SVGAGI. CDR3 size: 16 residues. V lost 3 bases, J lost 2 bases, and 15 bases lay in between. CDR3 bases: TGTGCCAGCAGTTATGGGTACCGGACGGACACAGATACGCAGTATTTT. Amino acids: CASSYGYRTDTDTQYF.

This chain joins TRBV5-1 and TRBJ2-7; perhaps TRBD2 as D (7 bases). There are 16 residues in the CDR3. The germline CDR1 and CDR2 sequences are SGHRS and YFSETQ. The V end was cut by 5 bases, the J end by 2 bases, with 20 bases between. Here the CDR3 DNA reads TGCGCCAGCAGGCCCAGTGGGAGGGGGGTCGCCTACGAGCAGTACTTC. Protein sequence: CASRPSGRGVAYEQYF.

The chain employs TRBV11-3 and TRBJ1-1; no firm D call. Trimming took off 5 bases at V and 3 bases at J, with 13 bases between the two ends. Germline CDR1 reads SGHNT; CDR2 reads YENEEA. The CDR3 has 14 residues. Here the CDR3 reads CASSPGRLDTEAFF. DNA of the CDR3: TGTGCCAGCAGCCCCGGGCGCCTGGACACTGAAGCTTTCTTT.

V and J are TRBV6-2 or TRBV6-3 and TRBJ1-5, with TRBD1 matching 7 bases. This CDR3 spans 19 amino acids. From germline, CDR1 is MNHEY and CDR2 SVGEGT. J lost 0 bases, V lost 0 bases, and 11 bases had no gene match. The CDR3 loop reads CASSYSFPQGTYSNQPQHF. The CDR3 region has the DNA TGTGCCAGCAGTTACTCGTTCCCACAGGGGACGTATAGCAATCAGCCCCAGCATTTT.